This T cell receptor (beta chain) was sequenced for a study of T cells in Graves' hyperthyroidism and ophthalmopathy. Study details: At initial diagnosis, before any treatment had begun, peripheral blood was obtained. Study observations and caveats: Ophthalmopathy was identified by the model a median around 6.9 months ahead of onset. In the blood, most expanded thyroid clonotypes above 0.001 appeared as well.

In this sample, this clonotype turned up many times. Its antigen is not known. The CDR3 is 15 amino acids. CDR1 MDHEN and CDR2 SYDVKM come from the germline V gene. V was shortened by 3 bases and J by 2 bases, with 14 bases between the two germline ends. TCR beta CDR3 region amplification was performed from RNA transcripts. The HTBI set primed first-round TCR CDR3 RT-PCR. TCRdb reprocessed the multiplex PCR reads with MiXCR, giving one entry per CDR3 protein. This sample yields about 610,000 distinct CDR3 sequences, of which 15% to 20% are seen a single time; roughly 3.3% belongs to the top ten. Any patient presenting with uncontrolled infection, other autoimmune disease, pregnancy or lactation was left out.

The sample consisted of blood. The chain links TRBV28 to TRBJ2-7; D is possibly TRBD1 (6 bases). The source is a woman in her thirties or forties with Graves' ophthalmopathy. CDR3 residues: CASSFPRDITYEQYF. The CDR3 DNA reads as TGTGCCAGCAGTTTTCCAAGGGACATAACCTACGAGCAGTACTTC.